The T cell receptor beta chain under discussion was sequenced for a study of cytomegalovirus exposure and HLA in healthy donors. Primers included in the PCR were 60 Vbeta and 13 Jbeta primers. Here immunoSEQ multiplex PCR was the method, and the copy in TCRdb shows in-frame clones only, minus some. The sample has approximately 150,000 clones, roughly 80% seen once. This CDR3 has 14 amino acids. V was shortened by 8 bases and J by 2 bases, with 18 bases between the two germline ends. Per germline, CDR1 SQVTM and CDR2 ANQGSEA. The J gene is TRBJ1-1, the V gene TRBV29-1; D unresolved. The receptor was isolated from a woman aged 35 to 49 in good health and CMV-seropositive. Sequencing was carried out using PBMCs. CDR3 sequence reads: CSSVMSGYNTEAFF. CDR3 bases: TGCAGCTCTGTTATGAGCGGTTACAACACTGAAGCTTTCTTT.